This T cell receptor beta chain was identified in a study of response to subunit inactivated influenza vaccine. Germline lookup yields CDR1 MDHEN and CDR2 SYDVKM. Unmatched junction bases numbered 8, after V lost 6 bases and J lost 4 bases. This CDR3 is built from 17 residues. Each CDR3 protein gets one entry after TCRdb re-called the RT-PCR reads with MiXCR. The sample contains roughly 500,000 distinct CDR3 sequences, over 25% of which appear only once. This sample comprised CD4+ T cells sorted from PBMCs, obtained approximately 5 days after vaccination. The sequence came from a man in his fifties or sixties who received an inactivated influenza vaccine. The chain recombines TRBV28 with TRBJ2-1; 14 nucleotides align to TRBD2. CDR3 in amino acids: CASSGTSGRSPYNEQFF. DNA of the CDR3: TGTGCCAGCAGCGGGACTAGCGGGAGATCTCCGTACAATGAGCAGTTCTTC.